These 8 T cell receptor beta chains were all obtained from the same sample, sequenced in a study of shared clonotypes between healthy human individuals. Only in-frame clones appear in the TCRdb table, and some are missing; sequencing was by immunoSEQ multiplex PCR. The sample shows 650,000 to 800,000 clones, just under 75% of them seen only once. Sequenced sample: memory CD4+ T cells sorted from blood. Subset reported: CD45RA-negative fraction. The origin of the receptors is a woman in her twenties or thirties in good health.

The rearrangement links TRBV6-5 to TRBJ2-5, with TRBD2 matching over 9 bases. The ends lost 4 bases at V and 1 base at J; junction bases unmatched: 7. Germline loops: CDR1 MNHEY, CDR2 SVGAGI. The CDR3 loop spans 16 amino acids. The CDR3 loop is CASSSGLARIQETQYF. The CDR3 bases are TGTGCCAGCAGTTCGGGACTAGCCCGCATCCAAGAGACCCAGTACTTC.

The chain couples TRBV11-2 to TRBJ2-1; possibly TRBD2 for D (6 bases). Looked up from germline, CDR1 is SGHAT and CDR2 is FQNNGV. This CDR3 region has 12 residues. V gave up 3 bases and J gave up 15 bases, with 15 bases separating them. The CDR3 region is CASSFPTGRRFF. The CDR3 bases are TGTGCCAGCAGCTTCCCCACGGGGAGGCGGTTCTTC.

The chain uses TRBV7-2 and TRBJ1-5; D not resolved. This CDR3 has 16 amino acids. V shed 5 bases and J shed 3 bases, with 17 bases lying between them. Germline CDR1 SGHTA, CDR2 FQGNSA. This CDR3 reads CASSNRAGSYNQPQHF. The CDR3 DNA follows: TGTGCCAGCAGCAACCGGGCCGGTTCATACAATCAGCCCCAGCATTTT.

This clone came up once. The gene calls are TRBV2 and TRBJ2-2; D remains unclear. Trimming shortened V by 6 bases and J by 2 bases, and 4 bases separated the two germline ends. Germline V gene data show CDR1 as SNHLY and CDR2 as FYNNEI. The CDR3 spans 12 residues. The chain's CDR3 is CASRDNTGELFF. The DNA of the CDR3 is TGTGCCAGCAGGGACAACACCGGGGAGCTGTTTTTT.

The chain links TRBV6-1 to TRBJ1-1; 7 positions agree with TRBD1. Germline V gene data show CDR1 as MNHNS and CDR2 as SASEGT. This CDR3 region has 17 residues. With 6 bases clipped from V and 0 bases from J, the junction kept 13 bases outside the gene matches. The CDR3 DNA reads TGTGCCAGCAGGGAAACTACAACAGGGGTACTGAACACTGAAGCTTTCTTT. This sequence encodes CASRETTTGVLNTEAFF.

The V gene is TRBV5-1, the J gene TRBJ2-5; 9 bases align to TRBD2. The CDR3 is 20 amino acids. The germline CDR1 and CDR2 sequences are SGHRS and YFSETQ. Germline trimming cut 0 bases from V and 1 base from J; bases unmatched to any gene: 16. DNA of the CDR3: TGCGCCAGCAGCTTGGCGTCGGGCGCGGGAGGGCCCGGTCCCCAAGAGACCCAGTACTTC. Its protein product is CASSLASGAGGPGPQETQYF.

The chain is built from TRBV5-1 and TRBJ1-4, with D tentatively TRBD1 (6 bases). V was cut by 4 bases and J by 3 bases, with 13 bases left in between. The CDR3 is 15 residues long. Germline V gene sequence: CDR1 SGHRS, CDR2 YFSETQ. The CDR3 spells CASSDRDNANEKLFF. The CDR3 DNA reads TGCGCCAGCAGCGACCGGGACAATGCTAATGAAAAACTGTTTTTT.

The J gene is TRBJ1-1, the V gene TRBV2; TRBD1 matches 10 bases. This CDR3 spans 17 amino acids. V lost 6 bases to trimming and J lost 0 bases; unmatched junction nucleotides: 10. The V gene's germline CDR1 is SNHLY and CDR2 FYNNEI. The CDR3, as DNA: TGTGCCAGCAGCACCCGGGACAGGGGAGGAGTGAACACTGAAGCTTTCTTT. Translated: CASSTRDRGGVNTEAFF.